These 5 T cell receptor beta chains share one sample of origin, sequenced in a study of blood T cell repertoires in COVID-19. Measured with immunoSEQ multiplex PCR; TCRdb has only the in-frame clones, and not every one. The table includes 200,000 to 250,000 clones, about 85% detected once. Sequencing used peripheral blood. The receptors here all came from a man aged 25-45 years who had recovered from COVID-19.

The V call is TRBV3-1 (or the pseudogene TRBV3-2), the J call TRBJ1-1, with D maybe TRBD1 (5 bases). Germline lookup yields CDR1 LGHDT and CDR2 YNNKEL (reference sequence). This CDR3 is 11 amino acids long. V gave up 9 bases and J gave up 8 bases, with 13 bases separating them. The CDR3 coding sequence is TGTGCCAGTCGGGGGTTAAGCGAAGCTTTCTTT. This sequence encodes CASRGLSEAFF.

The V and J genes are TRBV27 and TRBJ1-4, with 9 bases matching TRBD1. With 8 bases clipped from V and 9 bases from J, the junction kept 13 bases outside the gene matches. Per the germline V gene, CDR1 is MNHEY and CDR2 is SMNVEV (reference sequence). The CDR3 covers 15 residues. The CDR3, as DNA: TGTGCCAGCGGGTGGCCGGGACAGGGAAGACAAAAACTGTTTTTT. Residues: CASGWPGQGRQKLFF.

DNA for the CDR3: TGTGCCAGCACCTCAGATGGTCAGGGGGTGAATGGCTACACCTTC. As protein: CASTSDGQGVNGYTF. J is TRBJ1-2 and V is TRBV6-5; 7 nucleotides line up with TRBD1. CDR3 length equals 15 residues. V shed 7 bases, J shed 6 bases, and the junction held 14 bases outside the gene matches. CDR1 and CDR2 (germline): MNHEY, SVGAGI.

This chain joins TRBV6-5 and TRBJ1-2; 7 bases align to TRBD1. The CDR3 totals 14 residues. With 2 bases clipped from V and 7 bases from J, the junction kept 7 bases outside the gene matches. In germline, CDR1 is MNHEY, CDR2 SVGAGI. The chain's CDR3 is CASSYGQAGGGYTF. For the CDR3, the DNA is TGTGCCAGCAGTTACGGACAGGCCGGCGGTGGCTACACCTTC.

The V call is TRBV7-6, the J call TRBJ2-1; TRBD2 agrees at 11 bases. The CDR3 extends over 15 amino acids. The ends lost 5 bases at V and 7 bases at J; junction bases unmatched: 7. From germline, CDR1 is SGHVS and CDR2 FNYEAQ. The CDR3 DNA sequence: TGTGCCAGCAGCCCTAGCGGGGGGAATGTGAATGAGCAGTTCTTC. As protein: CASSPSGGNVNEQFF.